Described below is a single TCR beta chain sequence and its context. Its antigen has not been determined. Per-base qualities were not stored, and no clone one base away is much larger. The CDR1 and CDR2 encoded by the germline V gene are SNHLY and FYNNEI. The CDR3 contains 14 residues, cysteine and phenylalanine counted. The kept DNA is CDR3 alone, 42 bases in frame from the first base. V and J lose 7 bases and 4 bases, and a span of 17 bases separates them. This sample stems from a study of blood T cell repertoires in COVID-19 (TCRdb year 2020). For the study in its entirety: The collaborator samples originated in the United States, Italy and Spain and spanned the acute and convalescent phases of COVID-19. The prospective study material was composed of cDNA or gDNA derived from T cells, B-cell-depleted T cells, or PBMCs. Subjects who had been exposed to COVID-19, were actively infected with it, or had recovered from it provided the deeply sampled blood TCRbeta repertoires that made up the dataset. The repertoires were released in a freely available public database intended as a resource for research on the immune response to SARS-CoV-2. Samples were obtained from the ongoing ImmuneRACE study (first 160 participants) and from some 1,200 subjects provided by 6 global collaborators. The sample metadata nearly always contained a de-identified subject ID, COVID-19 status, age in years and sex. HLA class I and class II types, where available, came from metadata supplied by the sample provider rather than from assay-based typing. Summary of the overall study and its limitations: The amount of clinical and demographic metadata varied by source and participant and was provided uncurated.

The immunoSEQ Assay, a bias-controlled multiplex PCR, was used to amplify TCRbeta CDR3 regions from genomic DNA. As for the original processing: The number of nucleated cells in each sample was estimated from the amplification of reference gene primers within the assay. Sequence reads were collapsed and filtered to measure the absolute abundance of every unique TCRbeta CDR3 rearrangement. Productive Simpson clonality was computed per sample as the square root of Simpson's diversity index over productive rearrangements. TCRdb took over this immuneACCESS table, retaining in-frame rearrangements with V and J assigned. Such tables are incomplete; in checked studies, under half of the missing clones stem from an unresolved V gene, and the remainder is unexplained. V, J and clone size reflect that table, while D and trimming were determined from the DNA. This sample gives 300,000 to 450,000 clones in total; 87% of them show up just once. The ten largest clones take up over 9.5% of the sample.

In Seattle, one collaborating source enrolled patients while the infection was active and tracked those patients longitudinally over the course of disease. Whole blood was collected in K2EDTA tubes by collaborating institutions according to the institutions' own protocols. For TCRbeta analysis, collaborators shipped samples in one of three forms: frozen whole blood, isolated PBMCs, or DNA extracted from either of those sample types. Sequenced sample: peripheral blood. Recombination linked TRBV2 to TRBJ2-7; a tentative D match to TRBD2 spans 5 bases. The source is a woman aged 25 to 45 with COVID-19, enrolled during active disease. The encoded CDR3 is CASNQRGEEYEQYF. The DNA is as follows: TGTGCCAGCAACCAACGGGGAGAAGAATACGAGCAGTACTTC.